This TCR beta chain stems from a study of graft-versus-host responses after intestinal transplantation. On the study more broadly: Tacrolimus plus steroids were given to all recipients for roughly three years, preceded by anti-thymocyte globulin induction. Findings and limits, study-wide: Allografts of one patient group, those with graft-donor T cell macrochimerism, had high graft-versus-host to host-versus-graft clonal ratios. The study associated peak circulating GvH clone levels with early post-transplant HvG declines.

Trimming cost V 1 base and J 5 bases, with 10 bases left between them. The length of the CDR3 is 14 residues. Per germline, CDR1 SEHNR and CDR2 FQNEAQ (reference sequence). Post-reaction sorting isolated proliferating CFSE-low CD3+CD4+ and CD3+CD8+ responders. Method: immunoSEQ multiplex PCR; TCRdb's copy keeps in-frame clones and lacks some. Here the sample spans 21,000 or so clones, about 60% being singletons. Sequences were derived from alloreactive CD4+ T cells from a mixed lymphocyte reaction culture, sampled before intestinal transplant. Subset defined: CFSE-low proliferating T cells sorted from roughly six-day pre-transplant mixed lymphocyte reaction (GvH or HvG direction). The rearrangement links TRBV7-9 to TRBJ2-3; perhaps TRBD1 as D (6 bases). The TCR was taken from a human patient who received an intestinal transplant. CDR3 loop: CASSLGQGIDTQYF. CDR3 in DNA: TGTGCCAGCAGCTTAGGCCAGGGGATAGATACGCAGTATTTT.